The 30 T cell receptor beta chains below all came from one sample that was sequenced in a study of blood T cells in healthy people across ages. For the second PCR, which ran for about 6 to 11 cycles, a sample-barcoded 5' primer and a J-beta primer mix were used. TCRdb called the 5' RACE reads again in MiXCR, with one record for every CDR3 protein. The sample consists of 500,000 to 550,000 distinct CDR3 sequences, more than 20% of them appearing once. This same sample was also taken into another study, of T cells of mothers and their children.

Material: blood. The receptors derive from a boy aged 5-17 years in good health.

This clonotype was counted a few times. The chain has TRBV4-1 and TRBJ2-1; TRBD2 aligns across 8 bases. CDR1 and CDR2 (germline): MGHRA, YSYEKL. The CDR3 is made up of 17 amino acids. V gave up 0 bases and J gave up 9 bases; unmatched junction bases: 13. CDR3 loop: CASSQDLGTSFHSEQFF. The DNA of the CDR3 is TGCGCCAGCAGCCAAGATCTGGGGACTAGTTTTCATTCTGAGCAGTTCTTC.

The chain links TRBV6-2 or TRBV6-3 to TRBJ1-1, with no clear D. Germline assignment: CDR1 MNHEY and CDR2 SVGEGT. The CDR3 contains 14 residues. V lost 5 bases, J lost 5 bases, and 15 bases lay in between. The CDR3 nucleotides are TGTGCCAGCAGTCAGGAGGGAAGTGAAACTGAAGCTTTCTTT. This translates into CASSQEGSETEAFF.

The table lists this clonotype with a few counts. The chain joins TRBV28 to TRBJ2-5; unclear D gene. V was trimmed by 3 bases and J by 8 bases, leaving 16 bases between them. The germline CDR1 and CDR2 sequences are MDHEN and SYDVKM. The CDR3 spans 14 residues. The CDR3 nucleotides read TGTGCCAGCAGTTTTGGCGGAGAGCTGGATACCCAGTACTTC. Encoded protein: CASSFGGELDTQYF.

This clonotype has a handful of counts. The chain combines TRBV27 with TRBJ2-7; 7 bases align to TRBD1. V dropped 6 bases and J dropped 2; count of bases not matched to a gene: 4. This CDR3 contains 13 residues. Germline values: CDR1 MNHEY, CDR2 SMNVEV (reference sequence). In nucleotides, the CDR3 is TGTGCCAGCAGAAGGGGACAGACCTACGAGCAGTACTTC. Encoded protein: CASRRGQTYEQYF.

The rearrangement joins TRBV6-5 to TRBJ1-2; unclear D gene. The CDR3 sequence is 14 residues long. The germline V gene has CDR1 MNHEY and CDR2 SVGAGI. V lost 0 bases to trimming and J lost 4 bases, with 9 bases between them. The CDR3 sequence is CASSYSGETYGYTF. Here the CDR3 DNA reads TGTGCCAGCAGTTACTCAGGAGAAACCTATGGCTACACCTTC.

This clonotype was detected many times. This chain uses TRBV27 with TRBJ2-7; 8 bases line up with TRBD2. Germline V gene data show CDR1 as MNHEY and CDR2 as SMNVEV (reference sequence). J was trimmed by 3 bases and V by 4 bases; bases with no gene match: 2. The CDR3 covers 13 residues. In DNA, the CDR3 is TGTGCCAGCAGTTCGGGACTAGGCTACGAGCAGTACTTC. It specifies CASSSGLGYEQYF.

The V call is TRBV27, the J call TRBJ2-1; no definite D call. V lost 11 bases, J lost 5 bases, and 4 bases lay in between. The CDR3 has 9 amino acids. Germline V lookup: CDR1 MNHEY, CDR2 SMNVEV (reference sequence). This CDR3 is CAGNNEQFF. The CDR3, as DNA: TGTGCCGGGAACAATGAGCAGTTCTTC.

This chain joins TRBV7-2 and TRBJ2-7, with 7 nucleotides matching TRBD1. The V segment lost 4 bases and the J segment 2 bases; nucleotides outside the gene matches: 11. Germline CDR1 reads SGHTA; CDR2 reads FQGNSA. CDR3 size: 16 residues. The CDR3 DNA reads TGTGCCAGCAGCTCCCCACGCCGGGACAGACCCTACGAGCAGTACTTC. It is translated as CASSSPRRDRPYEQYF.

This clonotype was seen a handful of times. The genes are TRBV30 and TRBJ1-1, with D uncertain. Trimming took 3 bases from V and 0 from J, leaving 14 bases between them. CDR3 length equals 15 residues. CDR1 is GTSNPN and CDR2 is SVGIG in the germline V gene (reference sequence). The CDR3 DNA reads TGTGCCTGGAGACTATGGGCCGTAATGAACACTGAAGCTTTCTTT. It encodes CAWRLWAVMNTEAFF.

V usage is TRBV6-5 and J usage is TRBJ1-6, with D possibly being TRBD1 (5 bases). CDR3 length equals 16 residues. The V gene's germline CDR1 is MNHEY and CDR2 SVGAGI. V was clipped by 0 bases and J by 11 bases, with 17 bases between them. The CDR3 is CASSYSPGVAPAPLHF. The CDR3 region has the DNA TGTGCCAGCAGTTACTCCCCGGGGGTGGCCCCCGCACCCCTCCACTTT.

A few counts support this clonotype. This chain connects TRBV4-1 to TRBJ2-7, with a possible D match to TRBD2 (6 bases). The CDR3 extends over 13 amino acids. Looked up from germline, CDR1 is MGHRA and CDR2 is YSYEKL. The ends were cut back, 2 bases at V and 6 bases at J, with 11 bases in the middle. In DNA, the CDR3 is TGCGCCAGCAGCCAACTAGCGAACGGCGAGCAGTACTTC. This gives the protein CASSQLANGEQYF.

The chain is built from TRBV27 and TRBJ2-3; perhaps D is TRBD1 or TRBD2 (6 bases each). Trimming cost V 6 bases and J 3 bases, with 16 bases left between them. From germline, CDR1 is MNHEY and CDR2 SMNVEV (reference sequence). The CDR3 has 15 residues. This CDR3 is CASRIGGPRTDTQYF. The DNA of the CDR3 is TGTGCCAGCAGAATAGGGGGGCCGCGTACAGATACGCAGTATTTT.

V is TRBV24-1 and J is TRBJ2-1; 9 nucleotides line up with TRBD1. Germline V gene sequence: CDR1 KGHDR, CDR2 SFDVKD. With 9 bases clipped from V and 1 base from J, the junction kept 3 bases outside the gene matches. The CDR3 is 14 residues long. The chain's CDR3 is CATGGQGSYNEQFF. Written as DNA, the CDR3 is TGTGCCACCGGTGGACAGGGGTCCTACAATGAGCAGTTCTTC.

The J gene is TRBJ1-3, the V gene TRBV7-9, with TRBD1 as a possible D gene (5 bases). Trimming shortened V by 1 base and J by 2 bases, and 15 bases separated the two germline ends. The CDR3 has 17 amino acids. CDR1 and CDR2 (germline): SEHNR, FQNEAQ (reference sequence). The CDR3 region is CASSLGGARATGNTIYF. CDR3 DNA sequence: TGTGCCAGCAGCTTAGGTGGGGCCAGGGCCACTGGAAACACCATATATTTT.

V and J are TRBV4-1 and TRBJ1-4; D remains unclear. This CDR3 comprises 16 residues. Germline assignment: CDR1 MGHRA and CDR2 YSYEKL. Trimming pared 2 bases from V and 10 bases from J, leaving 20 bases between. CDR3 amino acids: CASSQPGGRRVGKLFF. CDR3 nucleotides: TGCGCCAGCAGCCAACCGGGTGGGAGAAGGGTAGGAAAACTGTTTTTT.

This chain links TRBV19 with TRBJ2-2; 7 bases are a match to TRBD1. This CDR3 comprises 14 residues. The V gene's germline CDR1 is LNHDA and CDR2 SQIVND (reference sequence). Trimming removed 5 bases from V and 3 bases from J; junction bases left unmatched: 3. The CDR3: CASSLTGDTGELFF. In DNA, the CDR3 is TGTGCCAGTAGTTTAACAGGGGACACCGGGGAGCTGTTTTTT.

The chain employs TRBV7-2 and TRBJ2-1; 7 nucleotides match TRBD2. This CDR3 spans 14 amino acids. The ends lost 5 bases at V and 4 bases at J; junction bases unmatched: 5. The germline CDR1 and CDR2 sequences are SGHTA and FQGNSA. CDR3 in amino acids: CASSTTSIYNEQFF. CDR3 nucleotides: TGTGCCAGCAGCACGACTAGCATATACAATGAGCAGTTCTTC.

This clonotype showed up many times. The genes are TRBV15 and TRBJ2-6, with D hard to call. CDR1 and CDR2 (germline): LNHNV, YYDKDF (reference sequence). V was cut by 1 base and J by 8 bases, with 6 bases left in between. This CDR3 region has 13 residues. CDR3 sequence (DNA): TGTGCCACCAGCAGAGTGCCCTCCAACGTCCTGACTTTC. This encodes CATSRVPSNVLTF.

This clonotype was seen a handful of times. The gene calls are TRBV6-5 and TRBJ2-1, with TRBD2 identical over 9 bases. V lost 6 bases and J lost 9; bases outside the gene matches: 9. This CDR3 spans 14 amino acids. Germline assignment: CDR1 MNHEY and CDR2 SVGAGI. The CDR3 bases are TGTGCCAGCAGCCCCTTAGCGGGGGTGGGTGAGCAGTTCTTC. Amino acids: CASSPLAGVGEQFF.

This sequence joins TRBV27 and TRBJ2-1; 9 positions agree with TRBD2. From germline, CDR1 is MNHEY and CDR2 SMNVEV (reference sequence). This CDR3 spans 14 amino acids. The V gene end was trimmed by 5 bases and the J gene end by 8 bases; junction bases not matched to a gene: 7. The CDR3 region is CASSTLAGFYEQFF. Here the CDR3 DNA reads TGTGCCAGCAGTACCCTAGCGGGGTTCTATGAGCAGTTCTTC.

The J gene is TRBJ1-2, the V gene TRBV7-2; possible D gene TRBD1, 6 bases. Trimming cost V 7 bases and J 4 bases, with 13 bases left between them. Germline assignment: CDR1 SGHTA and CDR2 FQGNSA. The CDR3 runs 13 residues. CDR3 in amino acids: CASTPDSRYGYTF. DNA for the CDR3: TGTGCCAGCACCCCGGACAGTCGCTATGGCTACACCTTC.

CDR3 sequence reads: CASSTPLGPGGGQPQHF. In DNA, the CDR3 is TGTGCCAGCAGTACCCCGTTAGGACCCGGTGGGGGTCAGCCCCAGCATTTT. This chain joins TRBV6-2 or TRBV6-3 and TRBJ1-5, with D tentatively TRBD1 (5 bases). V was clipped by 5 bases and J by 6 bases, with 23 bases between them. Germline CDR1 is MNHEY and CDR2 is SVGEGT. The CDR3 consists of 17 residues.

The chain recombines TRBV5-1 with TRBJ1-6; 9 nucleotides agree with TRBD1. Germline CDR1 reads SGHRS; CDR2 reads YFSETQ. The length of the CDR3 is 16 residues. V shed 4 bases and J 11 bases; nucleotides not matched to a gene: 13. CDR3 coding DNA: TGCGCCAGCAGCCGCTTATCCGGGACAGGGTCGACACCCCTCCACTTT. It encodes CASSRLSGTGSTPLHF.

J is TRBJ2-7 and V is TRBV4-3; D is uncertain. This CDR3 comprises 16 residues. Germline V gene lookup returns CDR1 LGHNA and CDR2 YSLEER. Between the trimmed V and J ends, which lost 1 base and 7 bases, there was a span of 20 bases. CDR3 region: CASSQGRLTSVGEQYF. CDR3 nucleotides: TGCGCCAGCAGCCAAGGGCGCTTGACGTCGGTGGGAGAGCAGTACTTC.

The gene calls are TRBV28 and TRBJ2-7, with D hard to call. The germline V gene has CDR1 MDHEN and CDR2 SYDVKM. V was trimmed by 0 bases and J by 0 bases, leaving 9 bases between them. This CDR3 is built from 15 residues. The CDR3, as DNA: TGTGCCAGCAGTTTATGGACTGGCGGCTCCTACGAGCAGTACTTC. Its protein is CASSLWTGGSYEQYF.

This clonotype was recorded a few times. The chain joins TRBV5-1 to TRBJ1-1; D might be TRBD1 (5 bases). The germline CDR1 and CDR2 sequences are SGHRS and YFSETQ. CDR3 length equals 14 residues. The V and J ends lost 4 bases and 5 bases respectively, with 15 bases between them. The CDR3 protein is CASSPGPRGTEAFF. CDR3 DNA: TGCGCCAGCAGCCCGGGACCCCGAGGGACTGAAGCTTTCTTT.

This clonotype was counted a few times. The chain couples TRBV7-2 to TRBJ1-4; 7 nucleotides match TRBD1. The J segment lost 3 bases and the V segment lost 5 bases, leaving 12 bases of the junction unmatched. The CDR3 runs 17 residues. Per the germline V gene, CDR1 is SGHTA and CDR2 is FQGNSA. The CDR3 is CASSLTGSGGPNEKLFF. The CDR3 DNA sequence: TGTGCCAGCAGCCTGACAGGGAGTGGAGGTCCTAATGAAAAACTGTTTTTT.

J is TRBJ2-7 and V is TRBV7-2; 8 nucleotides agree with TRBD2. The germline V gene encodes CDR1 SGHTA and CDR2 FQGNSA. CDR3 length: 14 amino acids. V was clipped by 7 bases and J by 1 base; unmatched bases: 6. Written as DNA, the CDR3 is TGTGCCAGCAAACAGGCGGGGGGTTCCTACGAGCAGTACTTC. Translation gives CASKQAGGSYEQYF.

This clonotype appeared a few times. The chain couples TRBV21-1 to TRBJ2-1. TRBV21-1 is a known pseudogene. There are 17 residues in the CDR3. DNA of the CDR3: TGTGCCAGCAGCAAAGTGGAAGGCGATTATACCTACAATGAGCAGTTCTTC. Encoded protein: CASSKVEGDYTYNEQFF.

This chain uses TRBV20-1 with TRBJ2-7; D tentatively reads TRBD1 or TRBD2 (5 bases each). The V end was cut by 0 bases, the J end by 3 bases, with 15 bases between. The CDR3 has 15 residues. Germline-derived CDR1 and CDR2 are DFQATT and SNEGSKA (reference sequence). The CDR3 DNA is TGCAGTGCTAGAGATCCAGGGCCCGGACTCTACGAGCAGTACTTC. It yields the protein CSARDPGPGLYEQYF.